This TCR beta chain came from a study of blood T cell repertoires in COVID-19. Whole-study context: Sites in the United States, Italy and Spain provided acute and convalescent COVID-19 samples. T cells, B-cell-depleted T cells, or PBMCs provided the cDNA or gDNA that served as material.

The CDR3 length is 16 residues. CDR1 is SGDLS, CDR2 YYNGEE, per germline. Trimming pared 6 bases from V and 0 bases from J, leaving 15 bases between. Original processing notes: How many nucleated cells were present was estimated from reference gene primer amplification. The assay was immunoSEQ multiplex PCR, and TCRdb's table has in-frame clones only and misses some. V, J and clone size are taken as reported in that table, and D and trimming were inferred from the DNA itself. The data show 180,000 or so clones, 85% to 90% seen once. Sequenced: peripheral blood. V and J are TRBV9 and TRBJ1-4, with D maybe TRBD1 (6 bases). The sequence was collected from a young man with acute or convalescent COVID-19. Here the CDR3 reads CASTKGDLSTNEKLFF. The CDR3 DNA is TGTGCCAGCACCAAGGGGGATTTGTCAACTAATGAAAAACTGTTTTTT.